This T cell receptor beta chain was captured by sequencing in a study of blood T cell repertoires in COVID-19 (dated by TCRdb to between 2020 and 2021). Turning to the overall study: The collaborator samples originated in the United States, Italy and Spain and spanned the acute and convalescent phases of COVID-19. The prospective study material was composed of cDNA or gDNA derived from T cells, B-cell-depleted T cells, or PBMCs. Subjects who had been exposed to COVID-19, were actively infected with it, or had recovered from it provided the deeply sampled blood TCRbeta repertoires that made up the dataset. A freely available public database, intended as a resource for researchers studying the immune response to SARS-CoV-2, is where the repertoires were released. The samples were drawn from the first 160 participants of the ongoing ImmuneRACE study and from 1,254 subjects provided by 6 global collaborators. Nearly every sample came with metadata listing a de-identified subject ID, COVID-19 status, age in years and sex. Where HLA class I and class II types were available, the types were taken from metadata supplied by the sample provider, not from assay-based typing.

The collaborating institutions used their own protocols to collect whole blood in K2EDTA tubes. For TCRbeta analysis, collaborators shipped samples in one of three forms: frozen whole blood, isolated PBMCs, or DNA extracted from either of those sample types. On this clone: Its antigen specificity is not known. Nothing much larger sits one base from this clone, and base qualities are not available.

TCRbeta CDR3 regions were amplified from genomic DNA by means of the immunoSEQ Assay, a bias-controlled multiplex PCR. In the authors' own workflow: The number of nucleated cells in each sample was estimated by amplification of reference gene primers within the assay. To quantify the absolute abundance of each unique TCRbeta CDR3 rearrangement, sequence reads were collapsed and filtered. For each sample, productive Simpson clonality was calculated as the square root of Simpson's diversity index across productive rearrangements. The immuneACCESS repertoire file appears here via TCRdb, limited to in-frame rearrangements. These files lack a portion of the clones; in checked studies, under half of the deficit traces to unresolved V genes, and the cause of the others is not known. V and J calls and clone size are given by that table; D and trimming were obtained from the DNA. The table for this sample lists approximately 260,000 clones; 75% to 90% of them were counted only once. Clones ranked in the top ten supply approximately 9.9% of the sample.

CDR1 and CDR2 are drawn from the germline V gene (reference sequence): LNHDA, SQIVND. The germline V and J ends show losses of 5 bases and 4 bases respectively, and no gene match explains 8 bases of the junction. CDR3 length: 15 amino acids, cysteine to phenylalanine. The retained sequence is limited to the CDR3, 45 bases, with the frame set at the first base. What the work shows at the level of the full study, not this receptor alone: Clinical and demographic metadata were provided uncurated, with the amount varying by source and participant.

The specimen sequenced was peripheral blood. This clonotype was sampled from a woman aged 70-85 years with acute or convalescent COVID-19. The sequence is built from TRBV19 and TRBJ1-2; TRBD1 aligns with 9 central bases. CDR3 protein: CASSDTGGLIYGYTF. In nucleotide form, the sequence is TGTGCCAGTAGTGACACAGGGGGCCTTATCTATGGCTACACCTTC.